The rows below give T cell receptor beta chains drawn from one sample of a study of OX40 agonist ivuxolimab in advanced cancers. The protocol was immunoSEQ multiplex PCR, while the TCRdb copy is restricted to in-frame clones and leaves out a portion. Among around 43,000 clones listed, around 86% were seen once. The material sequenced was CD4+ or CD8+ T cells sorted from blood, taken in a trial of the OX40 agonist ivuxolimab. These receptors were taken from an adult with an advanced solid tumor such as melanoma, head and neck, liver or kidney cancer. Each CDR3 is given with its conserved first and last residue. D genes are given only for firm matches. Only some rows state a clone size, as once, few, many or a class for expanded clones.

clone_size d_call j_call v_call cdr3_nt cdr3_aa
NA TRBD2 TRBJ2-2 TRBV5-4 TGTGCCAGCAGCTTGGTGGGGGGGTACACCGGGGAGCTGTTTTTT CASSLVGGYTGELFF
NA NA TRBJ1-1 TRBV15 TGTGCCACCAGCAGTTCTCGGACGAGTGAAGCTTTCTTT CATSSSRTSEAFF
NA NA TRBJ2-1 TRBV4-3 TGCGCCAGCAGCCCCAATCATTCGGGGGGCCACAATGAGCAGTTCTTC CASSPNHSGGHNEQFF
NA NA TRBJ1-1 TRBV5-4 TGTGCCAGCAGCTCCCAGGGGAACACTGAAGCTTTCTTT CASSSQGNTEAFF
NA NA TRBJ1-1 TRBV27 TGTGCCAGCAGTGAAGGGAACACTGAAGCTTTCTTT CASSEGNTEAFF
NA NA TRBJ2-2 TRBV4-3 TGCGCCAGCAGCCCTTTGGGTAGCGGGGAGCTGTTTTTT CASSPLGSGELFF
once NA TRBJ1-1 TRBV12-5 TGTGCTAGTGGTTTGATGAGCCCCCGCAGCACTGAAGCTTTCTTT CASGLMSPRSTEAFF
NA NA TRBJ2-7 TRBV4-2 TGTGCCAGCAGCCAAGGTCAGGCTAGCTCCTACGAGCAGTACTTC CASSQGQASSYEQYF
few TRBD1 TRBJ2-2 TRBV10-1 TGCGCCAGCACCGAGGACAGGGAGGACACCGGGGAGCTGTTTTTT CASTEDREDTGELFF
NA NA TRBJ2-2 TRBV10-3 TGTGCCATCAGTGAGTCGCAAGGGGATGTCCGGGAGCTGTTTTTT CAISESQGDVRELFF
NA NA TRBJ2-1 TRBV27 TGTGCCAGCAGCAAACTAGTGGGGGAATACAATGAGCAGTTCTTC CASSKLVGEYNEQFF
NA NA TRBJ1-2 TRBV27 TGTGCCAGCAGTTCCAAACAGGGTTGGGGCTATGGCTACACCTTC CASSSKQGWGYGYTF
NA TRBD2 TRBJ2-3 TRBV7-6 TGTGCCAGCAGCTTAAGATCTAGCGGGGGGATCACAGATACGCAGTATTTT CASSLRSSGGITDTQYF
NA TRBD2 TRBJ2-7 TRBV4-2 TGTGCCAGCAGACAAGAGTTCAGCGGGGGTAACGAGCAGTACTTC CASRQEFSGGNEQYF
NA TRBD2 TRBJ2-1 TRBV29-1 TGCAGCGTCCCTTGGACTAGCGGGGGGTACTACAATGAGCAGTTCTTC CSVPWTSGGYYNEQFF
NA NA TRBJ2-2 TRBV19 TGTGCCAGTAGTATAGGCTCAGCTAGTGGGGGGGCCGACGGATACACCGGGGAGCTGTTTTTT CASSIGSASGGADGYTGELFF